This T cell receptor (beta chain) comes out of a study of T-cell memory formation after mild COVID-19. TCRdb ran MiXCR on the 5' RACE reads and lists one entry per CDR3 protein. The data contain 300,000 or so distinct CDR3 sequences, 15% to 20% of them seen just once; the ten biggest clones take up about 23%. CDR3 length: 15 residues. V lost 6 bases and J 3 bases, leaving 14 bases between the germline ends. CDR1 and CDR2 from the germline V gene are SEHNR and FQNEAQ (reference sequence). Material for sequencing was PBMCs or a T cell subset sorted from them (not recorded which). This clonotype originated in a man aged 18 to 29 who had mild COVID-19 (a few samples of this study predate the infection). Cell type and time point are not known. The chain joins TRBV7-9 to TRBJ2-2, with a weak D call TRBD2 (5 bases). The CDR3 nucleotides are TGTGCCAGCAGAGAGGGAAGCGCAGACACCGGGGAGCTGTTTTTT. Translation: CASREGSADTGELFF.